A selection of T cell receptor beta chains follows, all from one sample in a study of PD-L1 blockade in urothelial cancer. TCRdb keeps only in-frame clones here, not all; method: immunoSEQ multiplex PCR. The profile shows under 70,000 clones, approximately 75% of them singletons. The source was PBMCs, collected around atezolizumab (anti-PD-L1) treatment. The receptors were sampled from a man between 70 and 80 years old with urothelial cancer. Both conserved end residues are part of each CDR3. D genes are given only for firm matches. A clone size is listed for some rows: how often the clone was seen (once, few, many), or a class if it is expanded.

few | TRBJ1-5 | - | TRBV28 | TGTGCCAGCGTAGGGGGTGGCAATCAGCCCCAGCATTTT | CASVGGGNQPQHF
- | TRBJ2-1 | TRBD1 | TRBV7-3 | TGTGCCAGCAGCTCCGGACAGGGGACCAATGAGCAGTTCTTC | CASSSGQGTNEQFF
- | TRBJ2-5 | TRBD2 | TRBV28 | TGTGCCAGCAGTTTCAGCGGGGGCGACGGGACCCAGTACTTC | CASSFSGGDGTQYF
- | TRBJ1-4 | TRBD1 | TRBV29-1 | TGCAGCGTCGGACAGGGGGCATTAAATGAAAAACTGTTTTTT | CSVGQGALNEKLFF
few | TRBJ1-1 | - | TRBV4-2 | TGTGCCAGCAGTCCGGGAGGGAACACTGAAGCTTTCTTT | CASSPGGNTEAFF
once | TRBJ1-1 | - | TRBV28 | TGTGCCAGCAGACTATCGGAGCCGGGGACTGAAGCTTTCTTT | CASRLSEPGTEAFF
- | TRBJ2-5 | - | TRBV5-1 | TGCGCCAGCAGCCCCCGGGTCTCCCTAGTGGAGACCCAGTACTTC | CASSPRVSLVETQYF
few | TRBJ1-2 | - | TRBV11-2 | TGTGCCAGCAGTATCGGAGGGAATTATGGCTACACCTTC | CASSIGGNYGYTF
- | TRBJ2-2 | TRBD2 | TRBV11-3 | TGTGCCAGCAGCCCACTAGCGGGGGAACGGGGCGGGGAGCTGTTTTTT | CASSPLAGERGGELFF
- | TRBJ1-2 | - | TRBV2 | TGTGCCAGCAGTGAAGCGGCAGGGATCACGGGCTACACCTTC | CASSEAAGITGYTF
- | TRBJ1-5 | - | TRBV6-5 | TGTGCCAGCAGTTACTCGAGTGGTCAGCCCCAGCATTTT | CASSYSSGQPQHF
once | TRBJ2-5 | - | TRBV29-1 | TGCAGCGTTAAAGGGTCGACAGGGAGGGAGACCCAGTACTTC | CSVKGSTGRETQYF
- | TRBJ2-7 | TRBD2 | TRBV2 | TGTGCCAGCTTAGCGGGAGTCCCAAACGAGCAGTACTTC | CASLAGVPNEQYF
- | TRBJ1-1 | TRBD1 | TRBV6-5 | TGTGCCAGCAGCCGTACACAGGGGGAAGCTTTCTTT | CASSRTQGEAFF
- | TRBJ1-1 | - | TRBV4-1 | TGCGCCAGCAGCCATCTTACAGGGAACACTGAAGCTTTCTTT | CASSHLTGNTEAFF
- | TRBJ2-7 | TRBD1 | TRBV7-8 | TGTGCCAGCACCACGACAGGGGGCAACGAGCAGTACTTC | CASTTTGGNEQYF
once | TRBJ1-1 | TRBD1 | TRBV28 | TGTGCCAGCAGTTTTGACAGGGGGTTCACTGAAGCTTTCTTT | CASSFDRGFTEAFF
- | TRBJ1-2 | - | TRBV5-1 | TGCGCCAGCAGGAGTAGAACAGCTACCTATGGCTACACCTTC | CASRSRTATYGYTF
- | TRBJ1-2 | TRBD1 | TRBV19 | TGTGCCAGTAGTCCCATATGGGGACAGGGGGCCTATGGCTACACCTTC | CASSPIWGQGAYGYTF
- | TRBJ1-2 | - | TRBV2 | TGTGCCAGCAGTGAAACACGGGGGAATGGCTACACCTTC | CASSETRGNGYTF
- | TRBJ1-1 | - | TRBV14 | TGTGCCAGCAGCCAAGGTCCACGGGATAGGAACACTGAAGCTTTCTTT | CASSQGPRDRNTEAFF
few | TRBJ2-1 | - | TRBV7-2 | TGTGCCAGCAGCTTAGACGGCGGAGCCTACAATGAGCAGTTCTTC | CASSLDGGAYNEQFF
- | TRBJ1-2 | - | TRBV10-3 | TGTGCCATCAGTGAACAGAGTTTTACTAACTATGGCTACACCTTC | CAISEQSFTNYGYTF
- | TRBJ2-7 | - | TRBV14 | TGTGCCAGCAGCCCTTGGGGGAAGCGGGCAGATTACGAGCAGTACTTC | CASSPWGKRADYEQYF
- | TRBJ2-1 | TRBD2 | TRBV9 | TGTGCCAGCACCCCCCCTAGCGGTCTTTACAATGAGCAGTTCTTC | CASTPPSGLYNEQFF
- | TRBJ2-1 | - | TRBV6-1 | TGTGCCAGCAGTGCTCAGGGGTGGCATGAGCAGTTCTTC | CASSAQGWHEQFF
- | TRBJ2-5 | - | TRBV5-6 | TGTGCCAGCAGCACCGGGACTGATGTGACCCAGTACTTC | CASSTGTDVTQYF
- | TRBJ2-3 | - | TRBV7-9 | TGTGCCAGCAGCTTGGAGGGTGCAGATACGCAGTATTTT | CASSLEGADTQYF
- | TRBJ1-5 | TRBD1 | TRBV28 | TGTGCCAGCAGTTTAAGACAGGGGGGTCAGCCCCAGCATTTT | CASSLRQGGQPQHF
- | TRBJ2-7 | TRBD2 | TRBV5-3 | TGTGCCAGAAGCTTGCATCATCTGGGAGGGGCCTACGAGCAGTACTTC | CARSLHHLGGAYEQYF
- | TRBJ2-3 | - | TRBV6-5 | TGTGCCACGAGGGATGGCGGAAGCACAGATACGCAGTATTTT | CATRDGGSTDTQYF
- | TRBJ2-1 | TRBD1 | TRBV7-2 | TGTGCCAGCAGCTTAGCCGGGACAGGGAACAATGAGCAGTTCTTC | CASSLAGTGNNEQFF
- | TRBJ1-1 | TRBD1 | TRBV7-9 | TGTGCCAGCAGCTCCCTACCAGGGGGTGACACTGAAGCTTTCTTT | CASSSLPGGDTEAFF
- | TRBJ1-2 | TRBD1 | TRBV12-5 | TGTGCTAGTGGCCCGGGACAGTACTATGGCTACACCTTC | CASGPGQYYGYTF
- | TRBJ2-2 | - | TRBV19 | TGTGCCAGTAGTATCGGGCCTAGCTCGAACACCGGGGAGCTGTTTTTT | CASSIGPSSNTGELFF